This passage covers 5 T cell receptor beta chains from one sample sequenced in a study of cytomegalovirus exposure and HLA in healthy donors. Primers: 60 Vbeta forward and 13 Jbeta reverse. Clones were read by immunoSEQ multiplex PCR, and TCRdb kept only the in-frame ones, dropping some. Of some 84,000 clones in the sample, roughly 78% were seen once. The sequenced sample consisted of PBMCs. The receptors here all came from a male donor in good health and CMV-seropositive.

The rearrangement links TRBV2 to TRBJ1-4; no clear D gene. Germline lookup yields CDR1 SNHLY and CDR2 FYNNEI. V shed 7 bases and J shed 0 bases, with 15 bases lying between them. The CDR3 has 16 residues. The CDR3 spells CASTMSIIATNEKLFF. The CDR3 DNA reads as TGTGCCAGCACGATGAGCATTATTGCAACTAATGAAAAACTGTTTTTT.

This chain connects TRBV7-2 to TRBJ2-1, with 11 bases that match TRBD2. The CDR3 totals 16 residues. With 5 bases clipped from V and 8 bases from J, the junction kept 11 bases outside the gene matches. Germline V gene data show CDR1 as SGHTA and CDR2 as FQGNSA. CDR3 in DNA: TGTGCCAGCAGCACCGGACTAGCGGGTGACGGCTATGAGCAGTTCTTC. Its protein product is CASSTGLAGDGYEQFF. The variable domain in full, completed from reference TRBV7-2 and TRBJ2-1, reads GAGVSQSPSNKVTEKGKDVELRCDPISGHTALYWYRQSLGQGLEFLIYFQGNSAPDKSGLPSDRFSAERTGGSVSTLTIQRTQQEDSAVYLCASSTGLAGDGYEQFFGPGTRLTVL.

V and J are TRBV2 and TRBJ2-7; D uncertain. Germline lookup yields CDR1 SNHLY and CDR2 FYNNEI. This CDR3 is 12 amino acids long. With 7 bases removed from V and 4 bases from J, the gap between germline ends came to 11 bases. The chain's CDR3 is CASNRQDYEQYF. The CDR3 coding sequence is TGTGCCAGCAATCGGCAGGATTACGAGCAGTACTTC.

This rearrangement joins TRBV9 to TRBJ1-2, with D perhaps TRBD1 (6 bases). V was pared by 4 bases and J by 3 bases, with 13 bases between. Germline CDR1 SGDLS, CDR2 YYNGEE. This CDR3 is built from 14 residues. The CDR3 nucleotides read TGTGCCAGCAGCCCCCAGGGGATGGACTATGGCTACACCTTC. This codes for CASSPQGMDYGYTF.

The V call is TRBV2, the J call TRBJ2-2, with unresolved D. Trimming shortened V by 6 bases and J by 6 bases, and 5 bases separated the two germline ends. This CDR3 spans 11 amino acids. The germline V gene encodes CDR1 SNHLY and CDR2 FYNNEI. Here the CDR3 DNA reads TGTGCCAGCAGCTACTCCGGGGAGCTGTTTTTT. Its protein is CASSYSGELFF.